This TCR beta chain was found in a study of T cell responses to AZD1222 COVID-19 vaccine. Broader study findings: Sampling captured repertoires only after the peak T cell response. Mostly white British, mostly female donors; authors suggested clonal diversity may be underestimated. Dominant CD4 TCR responses targeted spike regions 160-218 and 743-854. Just 5 to 7 people given AZD1222 tested seropositive at baseline.

TCRdb's copy holds only in-frame clones and misses some; the assay was immunoSEQ multiplex PCR. The sample comprises 120,000 to 150,000 clones, under 95% of which are singletons, and around 1.9% rests with the top ten. V shed 3 bases and J 3 bases; nucleotides not matched to a gene: 5. CDR1 SGHAT and CDR2 FQNNGV come from the germline V gene. The length of the CDR3 is 14 residues. A word on this clone: Its antigen is undetermined.

This TCR was sampled from an adult in good health. The sequencing used peripheral blood, collected on day 0 of AZD1222 vaccination. This rearrangement joins TRBV11-2 to TRBJ2-7; 7 bases fit TRBD2. The CDR3 reads CASSFREAFYEQYF. The CDR3 nucleotides are TGTGCCAGCAGCTTCCGGGAGGCGTTCTACGAGCAGTACTTC.